A selection of T cell receptor beta chains follows, all from one sample in a study of beta chain features in type 1 diabetes. Data came from immunoSEQ multiplex PCR; TCRdb stores just in-frame clones and leaves some out. The sample yields roughly 150,000 clones, less than 10% seen once. The specimen sequenced was central memory CD4+ T cells from blood. These receptor sequences come from a man aged 18-30 years with type 1 diabetes. Each CDR3 is given with its conserved first and last residue. The D gene is left open where the match is weak.

TRBV7-2	TRBJ2-3	-	CASSLGRVGGTQYF
TRBV29-1	TRBJ2-5	-	CSVGQESQYF
TRBV6-6	TRBJ2-2	TRBD1	CASSVPGQGGTGELFF
TRBV27	TRBJ2-5	TRBD1	CASGGRTGGAETQYF
TRBV5-5	TRBJ1-5	-	CASSLSEGGPQHF
TRBV7-2	TRBJ1-2	-	CASRGGAGGEYGYTF
TRBV5-1	TRBJ2-1	-	CASSESGSYNEQFF
TRBV5-1	TRBJ2-2	-	CASSLGTTIGELFF
TRBV2	TRBJ2-1	-	CASRRLEGLNEQFF
TRBV9	TRBJ2-5	TRBD2	CASSVVGRTSGSMKTQYF
TRBV11-2	TRBJ2-3	TRBD2	CASSRSGGADTQYF